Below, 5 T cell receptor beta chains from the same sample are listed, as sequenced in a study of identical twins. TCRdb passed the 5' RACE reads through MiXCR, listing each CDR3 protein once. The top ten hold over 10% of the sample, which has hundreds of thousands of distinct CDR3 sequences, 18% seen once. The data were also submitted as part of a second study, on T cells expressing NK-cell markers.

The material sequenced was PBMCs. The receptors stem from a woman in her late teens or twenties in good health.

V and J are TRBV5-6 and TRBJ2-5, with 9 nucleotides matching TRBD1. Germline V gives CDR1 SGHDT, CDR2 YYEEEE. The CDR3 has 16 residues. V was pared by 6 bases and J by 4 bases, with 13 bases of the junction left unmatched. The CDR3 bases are TGTGCCAGCAAAGCTTCGCGGGACAGGGTGACAGAGACCCAGTACTTC. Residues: CASKASRDRVTETQYF.

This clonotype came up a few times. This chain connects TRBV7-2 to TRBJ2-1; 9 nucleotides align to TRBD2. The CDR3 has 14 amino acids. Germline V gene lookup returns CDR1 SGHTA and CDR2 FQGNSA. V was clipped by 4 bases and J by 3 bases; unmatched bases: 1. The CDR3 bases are TGTGCCAGCAGCTCGCGGGGGGGCTACAATGAGCAGTTCTTC. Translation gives CASSSRGGYNEQFF.

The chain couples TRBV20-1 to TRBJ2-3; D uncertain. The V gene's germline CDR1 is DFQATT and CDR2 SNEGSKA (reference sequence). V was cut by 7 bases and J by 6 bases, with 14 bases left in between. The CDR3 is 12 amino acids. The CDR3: CSVRSPADTQYF. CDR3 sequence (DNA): TGCAGTGTACGCTCCCCCGCGGATACGCAGTATTTT.

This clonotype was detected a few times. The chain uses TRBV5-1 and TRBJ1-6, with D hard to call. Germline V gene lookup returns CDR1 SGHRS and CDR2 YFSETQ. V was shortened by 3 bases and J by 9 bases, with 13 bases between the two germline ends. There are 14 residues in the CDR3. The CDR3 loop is CASSSQVGGSPLHF. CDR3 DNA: TGCGCCAGCAGCTCTCAGGTAGGAGGTTCACCCCTCCACTTT.

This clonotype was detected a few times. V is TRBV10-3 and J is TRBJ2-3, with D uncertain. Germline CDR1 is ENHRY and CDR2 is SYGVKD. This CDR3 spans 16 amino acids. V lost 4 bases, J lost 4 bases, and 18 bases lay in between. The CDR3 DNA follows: TGTGCCATCAGTGCGGGTCCCGTTCGTGGCTCAGATACGCAGTATTTT. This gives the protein CAISAGPVRGSDTQYF.